These 10 T cell receptor beta chains came from one sample sequenced in a study of beta chain features in type 1 diabetes. Expressed TCRB transcripts got sequenced, as all isolated RNA was reverse transcribed. Clones were sequenced by immunoSEQ multiplex PCR, and TCRdb holds only the in-frame ones, with some missing. Here the sample spans about 160,000 clones, approximately 8.4% being singletons. The material sequenced was central memory CD4+ T cells from blood. These receptors all stem from a woman under 30 in good health.

The CDR3, as DNA: TGTGCCAGCAGCGTGACAGGGGGAGCGGACATTCAGTACTTC. The encoded protein is CASSVTGGADIQYF. The V and J genes are TRBV9 and TRBJ2-4; 9 bases map to TRBD1. CDR1 SGDLS and CDR2 YYNGEE come from the germline V gene. V lost 2 bases to trimming and J lost 8 bases; unmatched junction nucleotides: 5. The CDR3 runs to 14 residues.

In its sample, this clone was seen many times. The chain couples TRBV5-1 to TRBJ2-1; the match to TRBD1 covers 8 bases. Trimming cost V 3 bases and J 7 bases; bases outside gene matches: 6. The CDR3 contains 14 residues. Germline V gives CDR1 SGHRS, CDR2 YFSETQ. DNA for the CDR3: TGCGCCAGCAGCTCCTCGGACAGGGCAAATGAGCAGTTCTTC. Its translation is CASSSSDRANEQFF.

The CDR3, as DNA: TGTGCCTGGAGTGTGGGGACAGGGAACGTCCTGACTTTC. Its translation: CAWSVGTGNVLTF. This chain links TRBV30 with TRBJ2-6, with 9 nucleotides matching TRBD1. Germline V gene data show CDR1 as GTSNPN and CDR2 as SVGIG (reference sequence). V shed 0 bases, J shed 10 bases, and the junction held 1 base outside the gene matches. The CDR3 spans 13 residues.

The chain is built from TRBV5-6 and TRBJ2-3, with 10 bases fitting TRBD1. CDR3 length equals 14 residues. CDR1 and CDR2 from the germline V gene are SGHDT and YYEEEE. The V and J ends lost 7 bases and 4 bases, in that order; junction bases with no gene match: 6. This CDR3 is CASLGQGNADTQYF. The CDR3 nucleotides are TGTGCCAGCCTGGGACAGGGGAACGCAGATACGCAGTATTTT. The full variable domain, completed using reference TRBV5-6 and TRBJ2-3, is DAGVTQSPTHLIKTRGQQVTLRCSPKSGHDTVSWYQQALGQGPQFIFQYYEEEERQRGNFPDRFSGHQFPNYSSELNVNALLLGDSALYLCASLGQGNADTQYFGPGTRLTVL.

This clone turned up a few times. V usage is TRBV7-2 and J usage is TRBJ2-5; unclear D gene. The length of the CDR3 is 12 residues. V was shortened by 7 bases and J by 5 bases, with 11 bases between the two germline ends. Germline lookup yields CDR1 SGHTA and CDR2 FQGNSA. The CDR3 protein is CASTPGLETQYF. Here the CDR3 DNA reads TGTGCCAGCACCCCGGGTTTGGAGACCCAGTACTTC.

This clone showed up just a few times. The chain couples TRBV4-2 to TRBJ2-1; D remains unclear. V was clipped by 0 bases and J by 2 bases, with 11 bases between them. The CDR3 contains 16 residues. Germline CDR1 LGHNA, CDR2 YNFKEQ. The CDR3 region is CASSQERSTTYNEQFF. In DNA form, the CDR3 reads TGTGCCAGCAGCCAAGAACGCAGTACGACCTACAATGAGCAGTTCTTC.

This rearrangement joins TRBV5-6 to TRBJ2-2, with TRBD1 as a possible D gene (6 bases). Trimming stripped 4 bases from V and 5 bases from J, with 15 bases between. The CDR3 length is 15 residues. Germline V gene lookup returns CDR1 SGHDT and CDR2 YYEEEE. Here the CDR3 reads CASSANTGRTGELFF. The CDR3 DNA reads TGTGCCAGCAGCGCGAATACAGGGAGAACCGGGGAGCTGTTTTTT.

This clone was recorded a few times. This rearrangement joins TRBV6-5 to TRBJ2-2, with a weak D call TRBD1 (6 bases). Germline V CDR1 and CDR2: MNHEY, SVGAGI. The V gene lost 4 bases and the J gene lost 5 bases, with 14 bases spanning the gap. This CDR3 comprises 15 residues. Here the CDR3 DNA reads TGTGCCAGCAGTTTTTCCAACAGGGTTACCGGGGAGCTGTTTTTT. Protein sequence: CASSFSNRVTGELFF.

This clone has just a few counts. The V and J genes are TRBV4-3 and TRBJ1-1; TRBD1 is a possible D gene (5 bases). Germline V gene data show CDR1 as LGHNA and CDR2 as YSLEER. CDR3 size: 14 residues. V dropped 1 base and J dropped 1 base, with 7 bases sitting between them. The CDR3 sequence: CASSQVDTNTEAFF. The DNA of the CDR3 is TGCGCCAGCAGCCAAGTGGACACGAACACTGAAGCTTTCTTT.

V usage is TRBV18 and J usage is TRBJ2-2; TRBD1 matches at 7 bases. Germline V gives CDR1 KGHSH, CDR2 LQKENI. V lost 4 bases, J lost 6 bases, and 2 bases stayed unmatched. The CDR3 length is 13 residues. The CDR3 sequence: CASSLQGPGELFF. CDR3 coding DNA: TGTGCCAGCTCACTACAGGGGCCCGGGGAGCTGTTTTTT.